The subject of this entry is one T cell receptor beta chain. No antigen is known for it. Profiles of TCR beta VDJ and CDR3 were generated from a genomic DNA template. One entry per CDR3 protein, called by TCRdb with MiXCR from the reads. This table has about 200,000 distinct CDR3 sequences, more than 55% appearing once. This sample was included in a study of CD8+CD57+ T cells in acquired aplastic anemia. Study as a whole: Average DNA yield from sorted CD4+ and CD8+ cells was about 3 ug.

The authors sequenced patients whose flow cytometry had shown CD8+CD57+ cell expansion. Trimming left V 3 bases short and J 0 bases short, with 11 bases between. CDR3 length: 15 amino acids. Per the germline V gene, CDR1 is MGHDK and CDR2 is SYGVNS. Whole-study results and caveats: Overlapping CD8+ CDR3 repertoires of patients and controls contained under 35 shared sequences. No significant patient-versus-control difference appeared in CD8+ Simpson's diversity.

The sequence was obtained from a human donor with aplastic anemia. The gene calls are TRBV25-1 and TRBJ1-2, with no clear D. Sequencing input: sorted CD4+, CD8+, or CD8+CD57+ T cells (not recorded which) from PBMCs. CDR3 residues: CASSDTGNSNYGYTF. Here the CDR3 DNA reads TGTGCCAGCAGTGACACCGGGAACTCTAACTATGGCTACACCTTC.